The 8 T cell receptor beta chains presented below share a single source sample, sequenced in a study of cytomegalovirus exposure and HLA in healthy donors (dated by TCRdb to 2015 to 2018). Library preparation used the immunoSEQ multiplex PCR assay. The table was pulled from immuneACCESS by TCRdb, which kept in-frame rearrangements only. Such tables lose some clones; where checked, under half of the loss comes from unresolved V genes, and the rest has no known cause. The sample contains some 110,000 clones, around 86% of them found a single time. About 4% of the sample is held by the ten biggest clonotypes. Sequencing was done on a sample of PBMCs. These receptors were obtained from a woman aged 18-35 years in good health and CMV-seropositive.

The CDR3 sequence: CASQTGSGNTIYF. CDR3 nucleotides: TGTGCCAGCCAGACAGGGTCCGGAAACACCATATATTTT. This sequence joins TRBV2 and TRBJ1-3, with 7 positions matching TRBD1. J was trimmed by 4 bases and V by 8 bases; bases with no gene match: 5. Per germline, CDR1 SNHLY and CDR2 FYNNEI. This CDR3 region has 13 residues.

The CDR3 DNA follows: TGTGCCAGTACCACGGGGGTCGGTACTGAAGCTTTCTTT. Encoded protein: CASTTGVGTEAFF. The V call is TRBV19, the J call TRBJ1-1, with D tentatively TRBD1 (5 bases). The germline V gene has CDR1 LNHDA and CDR2 SQIVND (reference sequence). V lost 7 bases, J lost 5 bases, and 14 bases lay in between. This CDR3 spans 13 amino acids.

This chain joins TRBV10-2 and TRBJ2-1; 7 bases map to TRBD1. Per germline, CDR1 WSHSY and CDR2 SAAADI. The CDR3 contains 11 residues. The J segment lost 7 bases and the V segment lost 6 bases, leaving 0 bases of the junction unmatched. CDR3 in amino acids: CASRQGNEQFF. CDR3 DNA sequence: TGCGCCAGCAGACAGGGGAATGAGCAGTTCTTC.

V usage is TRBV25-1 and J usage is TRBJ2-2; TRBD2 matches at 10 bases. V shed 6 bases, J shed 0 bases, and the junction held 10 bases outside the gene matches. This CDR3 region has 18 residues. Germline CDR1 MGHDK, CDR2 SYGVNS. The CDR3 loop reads CASSGGLAGATNTGELFF. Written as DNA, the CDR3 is TGTGCCAGCAGCGGGGGGCTAGCGGGGGCTACGAACACCGGGGAGCTGTTTTTT. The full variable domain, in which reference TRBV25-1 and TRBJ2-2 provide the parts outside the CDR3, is EADIYQTPRYLVIGTGKKITLECSQTMGHDKMYWYQQDPGMELHLIHYSYGVNSTEKGDLSSESTVSRIRTEHFPLTLESARPSHTSQYLCASSGGLAGATNTGELFFGEGSRLTVL.

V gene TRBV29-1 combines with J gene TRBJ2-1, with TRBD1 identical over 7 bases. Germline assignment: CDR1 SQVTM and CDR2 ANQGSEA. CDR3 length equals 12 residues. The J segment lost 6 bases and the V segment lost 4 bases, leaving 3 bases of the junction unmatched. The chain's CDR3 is CSVVGTANEQFF. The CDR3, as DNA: TGCAGCGTTGTCGGGACAGCCAATGAGCAGTTCTTC.

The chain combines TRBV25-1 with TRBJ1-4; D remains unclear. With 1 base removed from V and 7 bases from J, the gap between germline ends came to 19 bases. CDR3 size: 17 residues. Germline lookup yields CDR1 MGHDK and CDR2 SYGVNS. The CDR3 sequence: CASSESVAAGGSEKLFF. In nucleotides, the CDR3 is TGTGCCAGCAGTGAATCGGTCGCGGCGGGAGGCAGTGAAAAACTGTTTTTT. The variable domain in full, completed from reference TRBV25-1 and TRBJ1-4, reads EADIYQTPRYLVIGTGKKITLECSQTMGHDKMYWYQQDPGMELHLIHYSYGVNSTEKGDLSSESTVSRIRTEHFPLTLESARPSHTSQYLCASSESVAAGGSEKLFFGSGTQLSVL.

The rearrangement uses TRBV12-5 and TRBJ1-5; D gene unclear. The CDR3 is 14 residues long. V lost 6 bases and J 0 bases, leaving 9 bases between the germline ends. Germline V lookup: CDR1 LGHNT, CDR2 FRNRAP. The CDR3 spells CASGGSYSNQPQHF. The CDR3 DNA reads TGTGCTAGTGGAGGGAGTTATAGCAATCAGCCCCAGCATTTT.

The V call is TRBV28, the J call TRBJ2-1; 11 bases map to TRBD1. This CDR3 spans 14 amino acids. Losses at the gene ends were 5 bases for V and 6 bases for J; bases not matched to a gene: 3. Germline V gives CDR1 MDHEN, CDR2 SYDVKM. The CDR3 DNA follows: TGTGCCAGCAGTGGACAGGGGGCGCGCAATGAGCAGTTCTTC. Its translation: CASSGQGARNEQFF.